This T cell receptor beta chain was obtained from a study of vaccination and CD4 T cells after COVID-19. Study information: The study enrolled six male and four female convalescents, two of whom were Hispanic. Sampling post-COVID took place a median around 99 days after diagnosis (range 35 to 161). Overlapping spike pools from SARS-CoV-2 and HCoV-NL63, HCoV-OC43 and HCoV-229E served as culture stimuli.

On this clonotype: What it recognizes is unknown.

Treatment in this sample: roughly 11-day PBMC culture with coronavirus spike peptide pools or control peptides (ViraFEST assay). Findings of the study overall: The median number of SARS-CoV-2-reactive clonotypes increased from approximately 21 to 40, a change that did not reach significance.

Germline values: CDR1 SEHNR, CDR2 FQNEAQ (reference sequence). This CDR3 contains 11 residues. V lost 7 bases, J lost 12 bases, and 16 bases lay in between. Once obtained from cultured CD4+ T cells, the DNA was sequenced using the Oncomine TCR Beta short-read assay. TCRdb processed the PCR reads anew with MiXCR; each CDR3 protein has one entry. The repertoire holds about 20,000 distinct CDR3 sequences, with roughly half as singletons. The clonotype comes from a human donor who had recovered from COVID-19. The sample was CD4+ T cells from blood, cultured in vitro. The chain couples TRBV7-9 to TRBJ2-7; D possibly corresponds to TRBD2 (5 bases). The CDR3 region has the DNA TGTGCCAGCACTGATGTGGACTGTGCGTACTTC. It is translated as CASTDVDCAYF.